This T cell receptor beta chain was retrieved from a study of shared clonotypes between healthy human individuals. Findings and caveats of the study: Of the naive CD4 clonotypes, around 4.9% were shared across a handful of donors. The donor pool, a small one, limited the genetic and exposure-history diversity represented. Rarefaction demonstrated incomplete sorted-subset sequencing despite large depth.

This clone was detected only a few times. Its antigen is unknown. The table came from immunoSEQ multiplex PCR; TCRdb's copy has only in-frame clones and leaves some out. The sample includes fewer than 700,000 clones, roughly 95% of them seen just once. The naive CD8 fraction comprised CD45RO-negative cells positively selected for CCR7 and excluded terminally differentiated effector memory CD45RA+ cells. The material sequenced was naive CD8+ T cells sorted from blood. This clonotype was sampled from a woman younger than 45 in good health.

The CDR3 protein is CASSSYRESGTEAFF. The CDR3 coding sequence is TGTGCCAGCAGTTCCTACAGGGAATCGGGCACTGAAGCTTTCTTT. This chain connects TRBV6-5 to TRBJ1-1; tentatively, D is TRBD1 (6 bases). Trimming shortened V by 4 bases and J by 4 bases, and 16 bases separated the two germline ends. This CDR3 has 15 amino acids. Per germline, CDR1 MNHEY and CDR2 SVGAGI.